The 23 T cell receptor beta chains in this list originate from one sample, sequenced in a study of PD-L1 blockade in urothelial cancer. Clones were read by immunoSEQ multiplex PCR, and TCRdb kept only the in-frame ones, dropping some. The sample includes about 52,000 clones, about 72% of them seen just once. This specimen consisted of PBMCs, obtained around atezolizumab (anti-PD-L1) treatment. The origin of the receptors is a man between 65 and 85 years old with urothelial cancer.

The chain combines TRBV19 with TRBJ1-4; tentatively, D is TRBD1 (5 bases). The CDR3 is 16 residues long. Germline CDR1 reads LNHDA; CDR2 reads SQIVND (reference sequence). The V and J ends lost 5 bases and 8 bases respectively, with 21 bases between them. The CDR3 sequence is CASSPNGAGSLEKLFF. Written as DNA, the CDR3 is TGTGCCAGTAGTCCCAATGGGGCCGGAAGTCTCGAAAAACTGTTTTTT.

This clone appeared a few times. V is TRBV5-1 and J is TRBJ1-1; 7 bases are shared with TRBD1. This CDR3 region has 18 residues. J gave up 1 base and V 3 bases, and 15 bases lay outside the gene matches. The germline CDR1 and CDR2 sequences are SGHRS and YFSETQ. The CDR3 spells CASSWGPMQDRRNTEAFF. The CDR3 bases are TGCGCCAGCAGCTGGGGTCCGATGCAGGACAGGAGGAACACTGAAGCTTTCTTT.

This chain links TRBV7-2 with TRBJ2-5, with D maybe TRBD2 (5 bases). Trimming removed 2 bases at V and 5 bases at J, with 15 bases between. This CDR3 has 15 amino acids. Germline assignment: CDR1 SGHTA and CDR2 FQGNSA. In nucleotides, the CDR3 is TGTGCCAGCAGCTTAAACCCAGGATCGGGGGAGACCCAGTACTTC. Protein product: CASSLNPGSGETQYF.

The rearrangement links TRBV7-6 to TRBJ2-3, with TRBD1 matching 7 bases. The junction had 10 bases not matched to a gene; V was cut back by 5 bases and J by 2 bases. The germline V gene encodes CDR1 SGHVS and CDR2 FNYEAQ. This CDR3 has 16 residues. This chain's CDR3 is CASSLLAGTATDTQYF. The CDR3 nucleotides read TGTGCCAGCAGCCTTCTTGCCGGGACAGCCACAGATACGCAGTATTTT.

The V gene is TRBV28, the J gene TRBJ2-1; 8 bases are shared with TRBD2. Germline V lookup: CDR1 MDHEN, CDR2 SYDVKM. The CDR3 has 15 residues. With 3 bases clipped from V and 7 bases from J, the junction kept 8 bases outside the gene matches. The CDR3 coding sequence is TGTGCCAGCAGTTTGCGGGGGGCGACGGGGAATGAGCAGTTCTTC. Translation gives CASSLRGATGNEQFF.

In this sample, this clone turned up many times. V and J are TRBV27 and TRBJ2-3; 7 bases map to TRBD1. The germline CDR1 and CDR2 sequences are MNHEY and SMNVEV (reference sequence). This CDR3 is 12 amino acids long. V lost 8 bases, J lost 2 bases, and 1 base stayed unmatched. In nucleotides, the CDR3 is TGTGCCAGCGGGACAGCCACAGATACGCAGTATTTT. Translating gives CASGTATDTQYF.

The chain is built from TRBV5-8 and TRBJ2-7; 8 nucleotides align to TRBD1. The germline V gene encodes CDR1 SGHTS and CDR2 YDEGEE. This CDR3 has 14 amino acids. The V and J ends lost 4 bases and 4 bases, in that order; junction bases with no gene match: 7. CDR3 bases: TGTGCCAGCAGCCTACCGGGACAGGTATACGAGCAGTACTTC. Translating it yields CASSLPGQVYEQYF.

The J gene is TRBJ2-1, the V gene TRBV2, with a tentative D call TRBD1 (5 bases). This CDR3 region has 13 residues. With 8 bases removed from V and 5 bases from J, the gap between germline ends came to 13 bases. Germline V CDR1 and CDR2: SNHLY, FYNNEI. The CDR3 nucleotides are TGTGCCAGCGCACTCGACAGAAACAATGAGCAGTTCTTC. This encodes CASALDRNNEQFF.

This clone was counted between two and nine times. V gene TRBV4-2 combines with J gene TRBJ2-7; 7 bases line up with TRBD2. The CDR3 covers 16 residues. V lost 4 bases, J lost 2 bases, and 11 bases stayed unmatched. Germline V gives CDR1 LGHNA, CDR2 YNFKEQ. The DNA of the CDR3 is TGTGCCAGCAGCCTCGAACCGGGACTAACGGCCTACGAGCAGTACTTC. Protein: CASSLEPGLTAYEQYF.

The V and J genes are TRBV19 and TRBJ1-1; unclear D gene. This CDR3 spans 13 amino acids. V was shortened by 7 bases and J by 4 bases, with 13 bases between the two germline ends. CDR1 is LNHDA, CDR2 SQIVND, per germline (reference sequence). This chain's CDR3 is CASISGSGTEAFF. The CDR3 bases are TGTGCCAGTATTTCGGGGTCGGGCACTGAAGCTTTCTTT.

This rearrangement joins TRBV11-2 to TRBJ1-1, with unresolved D. The V end lost 5 bases, the J end lost 1 base, and 11 bases lay between the germline ends. The CDR3 is 14 residues long. Germline V CDR1 and CDR2: SGHAT, FQNNGV. The CDR3: CASSVLAGNTEAFF. For the CDR3, the DNA is TGTGCCAGCAGCGTGCTCGCAGGGAACACTGAAGCTTTCTTT.

V and J are TRBV4-2 and TRBJ2-3, with 8 positions matching TRBD2. Germline V CDR1 and CDR2: LGHNA, YNFKEQ. V shed 1 base and J 1 base; nucleotides not matched to a gene: 4. CDR3 length: 16 amino acids. For the CDR3, the DNA is TGTGCCAGCAGCCAAGCGGGAGGGCCCGGCACAGATACGCAGTATTTT. Its protein is CASSQAGGPGTDTQYF.

About this clone itself: The sample carries other DNA sequences with the same CDR3. Written as DNA, the CDR3 is TGTGCCAGCAGTGAATCCGGCAGGGCGAACTACGAGCAGTACTTC. Encoded protein: CASSESGRANYEQYF. The J gene is TRBJ2-7, the V gene TRBV25-1; a weak D match, TRBD1 (5 bases). V lost 1 base and J 3 bases, leaving 13 bases between the germline ends. The CDR3 has 15 amino acids. The germline CDR1 and CDR2 sequences are MGHDK and SYGVNS.

This clone was observed many times. The chain links TRBV9 to TRBJ1-2; 9 bases agree with TRBD1. V shed 2 bases, J shed 5 bases, and the junction held 4 bases outside the gene matches. The length of the CDR3 is 14 residues. Germline lookup yields CDR1 SGDLS and CDR2 YYNGEE. DNA for the CDR3: TGTGCCAGCAGCGTCACCGGACAGGGGTATGGCTACACCTTC. Its translation: CASSVTGQGYGYTF. The full variable domain, its missing parts supplied by reference TRBV9 and TRBJ1-2, is DSGVTQTPKHLITATGQRVTLRCSPRSGDLSVYWYQQSLDQGLQFLIQYYNGEERAKGNILERFSAQQFPDLHSELNLSSLELGDSALYFCASSVTGQGYGYTFGSGTRLTVV.

The chain uses TRBV5-1 and TRBJ2-7; 8 nucleotides align to TRBD1. In germline, CDR1 is SGHRS, CDR2 YFSETQ. The CDR3 loop spans 16 amino acids. J was trimmed by 7 bases and V by 0 bases; bases with no gene match: 12. The CDR3 DNA is TGCGCCAGCAGCTTGGATCTAGCCAGGGGGCAGGAAGAGCAGTACTTC. This codes for CASSLDLARGQEEQYF. The full variable domain, in which reference TRBV5-1 and TRBJ2-7 provide the parts outside the CDR3, is KAGVTQTPRYLIKTRGQQVTLSCSPISGHRSVSWYQQTPGQGLQFLFEYFSETQRNKGNFPGRFSGRQFSNSRSEMNVSTLELGDSALYLCASSLDLARGQEEQYFGPGTRLTVT.

The chain combines TRBV5-6 with TRBJ2-3, with 7 bases that match TRBD1. The CDR3 contains 15 residues. Germline CDR1 reads SGHDT; CDR2 reads YYEEEE. V was clipped by 0 bases and J by 1 base; unmatched bases: 2. The CDR3 coding sequence is TGTGCCAGCAGCTTGGGACAGGGCCGCACAGATACGCAGTATTTT. Translating it yields CASSLGQGRTDTQYF.

The J gene is TRBJ2-2, the V gene TRBV18; perhaps TRBD2 as D (7 bases). Germline-derived CDR1 and CDR2 are KGHSH and LQKENI. The CDR3 runs 18 residues. Trimming shortened V by 0 bases and J by 1 base, and 15 bases separated the two germline ends. The CDR3 here is CASSPPGDGGQNTGELFF. CDR3 sequence (DNA): TGTGCCAGCTCACCACCGGGAGACGGGGGGCAGAACACCGGGGAGCTGTTTTTT.

J is TRBJ2-7 and V is TRBV20-1, with a possible D match to TRBD2 (6 bases). Trimming cost V 5 bases and J 5 bases, with 10 bases left between them. CDR1 and CDR2 (germline): DFQATT, SNEGSKA (reference sequence). This CDR3 is built from 11 residues. CDR3 DNA sequence: TGCAGTGCTGAGCGGGTAAACGAGCAGTACTTC. Translating gives CSAERVNEQYF.

The chain links TRBV5-6 to TRBJ2-5, with a weak D call TRBD2 (5 bases). V lost 2 bases, J lost 3 bases, and 17 bases lay in between. CDR1 and CDR2 from the germline V gene are SGHDT and YYEEEE. The CDR3 contains 16 residues. CDR3 nucleotides: TGTGCCAGCAGCTTTCGGGGTGCTGTGGGGAAAGAGACCCAGTACTTC. This codes for CASSFRGAVGKETQYF.

The chain recombines TRBV2 with TRBJ2-2; D remains ambiguous. V shed 2 bases and J shed 4 bases, with 5 bases lying between them. CDR3 length: 13 residues. Germline loops: CDR1 SNHLY, CDR2 FYNNEI. This chain's CDR3 is CASSEHFTGELFF. The DNA of the CDR3 is TGTGCCAGCAGTGAACACTTCACCGGGGAGCTGTTTTTT. Combining the CDR3 with reference TRBV2 and TRBJ2-2 gives the whole variable domain EPEVTQTPSHQVTQMGQEVILRCVPISNHLYFYWYRQILGQKVEFLVSFYNNEISEKSEIFDDQFSVERPDGSNFTLKIRSTKLEDSAMYFCASSEHFTGELFFGEGSRLTVL.

This clone occurred a few times. The CDR3 DNA reads as TGTGCCAGCAGCGATCGACAGGGGGCGGCTTTCTTT. It yields the protein CASSDRQGAAFF. This rearrangement joins TRBV9 to TRBJ1-1; 10 bases are shared with TRBD1. Looked up from germline, CDR1 is SGDLS and CDR2 is YYNGEE. V shed 3 bases, J shed 11 bases, and the junction held 4 bases outside the gene matches. The CDR3 is made up of 12 amino acids.

This clone was detected a few times. The chain combines TRBV6-6 with TRBJ2-2, with D perhaps matching TRBD2 (7 bases). The germline V gene has CDR1 MNHNY and CDR2 SVGAGI (reference sequence). V lost 2 bases and J 3 bases, leaving 10 bases between the germline ends. The CDR3 contains 15 residues. The CDR3 is CASSYEGGHTGELFF. CDR3 bases: TGTGCCAGCAGTTACGAGGGGGGGCACACCGGGGAGCTGTTTTTT.

The chain uses TRBV7-6 and TRBJ2-7; D may be TRBD1 (6 bases). CDR1 is SGHVS and CDR2 is FNYEAQ in the germline V gene. CDR3 length equals 15 residues. Trimming shortened V by 5 bases and J by 5 bases, and 19 bases separated the two germline ends. The CDR3 spells CASSPGWEWGHEQYF. CDR3 nucleotides: TGTGCCAGCAGCCCAGGGTGGGAGTGGGGGCACGAGCAGTACTTC.